This T cell receptor (beta chain) was captured in a study of blood T cell repertoires in COVID-19. Turning to this clone: At the DNA level, this CDR3 is encoded by other sequences in the same sample as well.

As originally analysed: Amplification from reference gene primers served as the basis for estimated nucleated cell counts. Measured with immunoSEQ multiplex PCR; TCRdb has only the in-frame clones, and not every one. Clonal size and the V and J genes are those of that table, whereas D and trimming came from the DNA. The data contain about 88,000 clones, nearly 90% of them singletons. V dropped 0 bases and J dropped 3; count of bases not matched to a gene: 0. There are 15 residues in the CDR3. Germline loops: CDR1 SGHTA, CDR2 FQGNSA. The sample taken for sequencing was peripheral blood. The chain links TRBV7-2 to TRBJ2-5; 11 positions match TRBD2. The receptor was derived from a woman older than 75 with acute or convalescent COVID-19. DNA of the CDR3: TGTGCCAGCAGCTTAGCGGGACTAGCGGAAGAGACCCAGTACTTC. It codes for CASSLAGLAEETQYF.